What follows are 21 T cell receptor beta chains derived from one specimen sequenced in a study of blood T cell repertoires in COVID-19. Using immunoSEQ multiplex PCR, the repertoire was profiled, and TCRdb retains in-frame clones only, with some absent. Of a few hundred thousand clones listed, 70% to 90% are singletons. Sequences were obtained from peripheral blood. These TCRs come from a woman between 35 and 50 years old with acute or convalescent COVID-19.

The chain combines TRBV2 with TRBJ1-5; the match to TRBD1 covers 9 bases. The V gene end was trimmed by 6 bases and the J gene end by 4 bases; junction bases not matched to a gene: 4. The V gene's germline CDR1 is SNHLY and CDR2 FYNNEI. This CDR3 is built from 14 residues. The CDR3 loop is CASRDGTGNQPQHF. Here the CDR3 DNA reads TGTGCCAGCAGAGACGGGACAGGGAATCAGCCCCAGCATTTT.

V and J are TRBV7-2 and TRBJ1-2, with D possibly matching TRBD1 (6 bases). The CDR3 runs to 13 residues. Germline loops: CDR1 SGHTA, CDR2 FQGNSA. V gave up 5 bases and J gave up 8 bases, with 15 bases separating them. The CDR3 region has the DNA TGTGCCAGCAGCCCATCCGGACAGACAGGCTACACCTTC. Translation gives CASSPSGQTGYTF.

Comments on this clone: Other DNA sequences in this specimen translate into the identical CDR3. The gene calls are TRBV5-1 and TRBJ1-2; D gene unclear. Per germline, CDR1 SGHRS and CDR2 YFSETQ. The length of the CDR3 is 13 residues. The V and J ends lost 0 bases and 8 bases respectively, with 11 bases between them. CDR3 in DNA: TGCGCCAGCAGCTTGGCCCCAGGAGGCGGCTACACCTTC. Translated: CASSLAPGGGYTF.

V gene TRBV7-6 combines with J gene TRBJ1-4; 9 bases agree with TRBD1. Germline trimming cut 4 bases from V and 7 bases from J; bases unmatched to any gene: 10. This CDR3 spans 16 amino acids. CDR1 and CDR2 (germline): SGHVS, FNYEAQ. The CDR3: CASSSRGTGRFEKLFF. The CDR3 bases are TGTGCCAGCAGCTCGAGGGGGACAGGGCGTTTTGAAAAACTGTTTTTT.

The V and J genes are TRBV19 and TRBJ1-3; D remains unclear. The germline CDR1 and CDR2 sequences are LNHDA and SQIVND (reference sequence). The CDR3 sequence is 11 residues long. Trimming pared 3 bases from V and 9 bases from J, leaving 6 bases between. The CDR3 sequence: CASSILGTIYF. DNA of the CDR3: TGTGCCAGTAGTATCCTCGGCACCATATATTTT. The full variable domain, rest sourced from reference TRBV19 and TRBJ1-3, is DGGITQSPKYLFRKEGQNVTLSCEQNLNHDAMYWYRQDPGQGLRLIYYSQIVNDFQKGDIAEGYSVSREKKESFPLTVTSAQKNPTAFYLCASSILGTIYFGEGSWLTVV.

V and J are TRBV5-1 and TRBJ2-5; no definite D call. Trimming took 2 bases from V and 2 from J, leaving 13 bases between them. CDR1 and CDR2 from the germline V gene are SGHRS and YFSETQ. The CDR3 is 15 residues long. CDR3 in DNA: TGCGCCAGCAGCTTCTTACCGACTCCTCAAGAGACCCAGTACTTC. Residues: CASSFLPTPQETQYF.

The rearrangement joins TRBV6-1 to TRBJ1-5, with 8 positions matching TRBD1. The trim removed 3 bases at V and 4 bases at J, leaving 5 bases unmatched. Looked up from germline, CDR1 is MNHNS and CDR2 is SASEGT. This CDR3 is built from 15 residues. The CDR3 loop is CASSDTDRANQPQHF. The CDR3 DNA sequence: TGTGCCAGCAGTGACACGGACAGGGCGAATCAGCCCCAGCATTTT.

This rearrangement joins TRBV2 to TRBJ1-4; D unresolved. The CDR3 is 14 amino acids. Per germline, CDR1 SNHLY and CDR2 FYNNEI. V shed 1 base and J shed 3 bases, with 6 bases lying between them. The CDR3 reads CASSEVEANEKLFF. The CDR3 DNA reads TGTGCCAGCAGTGAAGTCGAGGCTAATGAAAAACTGTTTTTT.

The CDR3 protein is CASGLTMGGVNTEAFF. The CDR3 coding sequence is TGTGCTAGTGGTTTAACGATGGGGGGGGTGAACACTGAAGCTTTCTTT. The rearrangement uses TRBV12-5 and TRBJ1-1, with D possibly matching TRBD1 (5 bases). This CDR3 is 16 amino acids long. Trimming shortened V by 3 bases and J by 0 bases, and 14 bases separated the two germline ends. Germline lookup yields CDR1 LGHNT and CDR2 FRNRAP.

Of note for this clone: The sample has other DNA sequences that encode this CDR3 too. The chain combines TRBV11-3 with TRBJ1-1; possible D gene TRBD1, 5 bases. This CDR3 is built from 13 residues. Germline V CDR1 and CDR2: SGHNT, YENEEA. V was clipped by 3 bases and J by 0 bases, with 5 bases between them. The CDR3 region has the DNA TGTGCCAGCAGCTTGACAGTGAACACTGAAGCTTTCTTT. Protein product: CASSLTVNTEAFF.

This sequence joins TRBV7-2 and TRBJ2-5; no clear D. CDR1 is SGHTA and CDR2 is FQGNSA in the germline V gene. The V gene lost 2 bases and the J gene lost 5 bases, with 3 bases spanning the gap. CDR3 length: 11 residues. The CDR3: CASSLLETQYF. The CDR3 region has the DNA TGTGCCAGCAGCTTACTCGAGACCCAGTACTTC.

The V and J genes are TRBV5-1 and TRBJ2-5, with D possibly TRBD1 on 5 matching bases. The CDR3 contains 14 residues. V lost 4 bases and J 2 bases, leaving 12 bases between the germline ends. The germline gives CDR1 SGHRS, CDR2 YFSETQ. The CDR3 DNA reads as TGCGCCAGCAGCATGGACACGCAACAAGAGACCCAGTACTTC. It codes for CASSMDTQQETQYF.

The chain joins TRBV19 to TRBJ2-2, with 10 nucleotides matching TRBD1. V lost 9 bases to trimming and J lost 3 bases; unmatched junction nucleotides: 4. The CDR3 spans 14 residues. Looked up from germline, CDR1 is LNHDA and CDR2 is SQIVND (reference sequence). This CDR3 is CASTGTGDTGELFF. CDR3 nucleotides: TGTGCCAGCACCGGGACAGGGGACACCGGGGAGCTGTTTTTT.

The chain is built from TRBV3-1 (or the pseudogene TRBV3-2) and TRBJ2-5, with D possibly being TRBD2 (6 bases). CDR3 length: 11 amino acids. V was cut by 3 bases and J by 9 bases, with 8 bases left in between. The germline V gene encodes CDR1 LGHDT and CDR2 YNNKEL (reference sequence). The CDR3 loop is CASSQGLAQYF. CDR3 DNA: TGTGCCAGCAGCCAGGGACTCGCCCAGTACTTC.

The CDR3 region is CSVEAGLKGNTIYF. The CDR3 nucleotides read TGCAGCGTTGAAGCAGGACTGAAGGGAAACACCATATATTTT. The chain combines TRBV29-1 with TRBJ1-3; no definite D call. Germline V gene lookup returns CDR1 SQVTM and CDR2 ANQGSEA. Trimming pared 1 base from V and 4 bases from J, leaving 11 bases between. The CDR3 runs to 14 residues.

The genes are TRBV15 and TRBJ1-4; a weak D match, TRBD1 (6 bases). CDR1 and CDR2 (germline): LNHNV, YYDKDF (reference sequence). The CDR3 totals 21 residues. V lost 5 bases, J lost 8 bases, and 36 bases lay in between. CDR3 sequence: CATSPLKDRKRWTATYEKLFF. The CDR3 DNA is TGTGCCACCAGCCCCCTCAAGGACAGAAAGAGATGGACTGCAACGTACGAAAAACTGTTTTTT.

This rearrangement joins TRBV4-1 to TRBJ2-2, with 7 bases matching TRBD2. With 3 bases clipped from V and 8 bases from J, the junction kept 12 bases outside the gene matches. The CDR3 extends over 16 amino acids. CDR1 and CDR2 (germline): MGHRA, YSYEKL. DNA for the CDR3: TGCGCCAGCAGCCAGGACACGGGGGGTCCCGAAGGGGAGCTGTTTTTT. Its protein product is CASSQDTGGPEGELFF.

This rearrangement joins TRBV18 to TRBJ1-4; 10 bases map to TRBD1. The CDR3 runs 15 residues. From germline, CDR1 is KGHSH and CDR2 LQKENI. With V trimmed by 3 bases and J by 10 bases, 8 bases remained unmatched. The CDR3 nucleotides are TGTGCCAGCTCACCTCCGGGGACAGGGGAACCAAAACTGTTTTTT. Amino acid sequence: CASSPPGTGEPKLFF.

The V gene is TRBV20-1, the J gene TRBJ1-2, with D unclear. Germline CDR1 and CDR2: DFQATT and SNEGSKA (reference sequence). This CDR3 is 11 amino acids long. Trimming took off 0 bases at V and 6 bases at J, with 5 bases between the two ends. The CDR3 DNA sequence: TGCAGTGCTAGAGACCGGGATGGCTACACCTTC. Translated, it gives CSARDRDGYTF.

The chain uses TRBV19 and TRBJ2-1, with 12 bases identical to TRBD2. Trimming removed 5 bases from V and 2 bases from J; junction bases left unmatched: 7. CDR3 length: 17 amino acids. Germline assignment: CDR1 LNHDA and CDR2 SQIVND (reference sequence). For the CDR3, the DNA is TGTGCCAGTAGTCTAATACTAGCGGGGGGAACCTACAATGAGCAGTTCTTC. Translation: CASSLILAGGTYNEQFF.

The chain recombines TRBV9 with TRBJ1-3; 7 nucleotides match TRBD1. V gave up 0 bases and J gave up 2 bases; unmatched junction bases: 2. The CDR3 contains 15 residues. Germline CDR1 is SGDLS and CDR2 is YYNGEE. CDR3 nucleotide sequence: TGTGCCAGCAGCGTAGGGGACAGAGCTGGAAACACCATATATTTT. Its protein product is CASSVGDRAGNTIYF.